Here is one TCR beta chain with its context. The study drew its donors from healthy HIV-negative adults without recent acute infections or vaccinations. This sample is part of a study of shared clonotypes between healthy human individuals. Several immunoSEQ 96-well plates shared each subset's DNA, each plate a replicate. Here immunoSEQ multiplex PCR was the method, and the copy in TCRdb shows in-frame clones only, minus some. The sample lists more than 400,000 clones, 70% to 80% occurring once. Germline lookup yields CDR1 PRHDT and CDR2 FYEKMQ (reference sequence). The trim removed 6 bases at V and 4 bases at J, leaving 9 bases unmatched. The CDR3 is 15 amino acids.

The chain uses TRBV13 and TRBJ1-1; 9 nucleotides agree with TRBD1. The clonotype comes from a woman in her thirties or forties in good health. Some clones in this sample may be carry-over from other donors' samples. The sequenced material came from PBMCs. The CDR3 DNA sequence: TGTGCCAGCAGACTACGTGGACAGGGGACCACTGAAGCTTTCTTT. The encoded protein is CASRLRGQGTTEAFF.